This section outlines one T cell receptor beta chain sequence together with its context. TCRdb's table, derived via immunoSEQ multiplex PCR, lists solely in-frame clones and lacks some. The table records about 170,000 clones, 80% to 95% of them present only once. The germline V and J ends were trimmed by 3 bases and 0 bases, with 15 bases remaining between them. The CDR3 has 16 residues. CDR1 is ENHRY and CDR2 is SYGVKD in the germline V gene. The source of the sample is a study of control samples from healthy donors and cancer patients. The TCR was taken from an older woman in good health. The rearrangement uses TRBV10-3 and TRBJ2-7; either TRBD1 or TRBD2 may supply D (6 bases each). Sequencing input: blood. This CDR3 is CAISDMSRGGSYEQYF. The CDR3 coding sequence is TGTGCCATCAGTGACATGAGCAGGGGAGGCTCCTACGAGCAGTACTTC.